What follows describes a single TCR beta chain. The entry originates in a study of monozygotic twins with inflammatory bowel disease. This CDR3 has 15 amino acids. Germline-derived CDR1 and CDR2 are SNHLY and FYNNEI. TCR libraries each used about 3.5 ug of total RNA. TCRdb reprocessed the 5' RACE reads and keeps a single row for each CDR3 protein, giving no DNA. In all, the sample yields tens of thousands of distinct CDR3 sequences. The specimen sequenced was blood. The genes are TRBV2 and TRBJ2-7; TCRdb picks TRBD1, but there is no DNA to check that call. This sequence originates from a human donor with ulcerative colitis or Crohn's disease, or a healthy co-twin of an affected twin (not recorded which). The CDR3: CASNADRGTSYEQYF.